The 26 T cell receptor beta chains below all came from one sample that was sequenced in a study of blood T cell repertoires in COVID-19. Libraries were prepared by immunoSEQ multiplex PCR; TCRdb keeps only in-frame clonotypes and omits some of them. The sample lists around 270,000 clones, 75% to 90% occurring once. Sequenced sample: peripheral blood. The receptors were sampled from a man aged 35 to 55 with acute or convalescent COVID-19.

The chain combines TRBV6-5 with TRBJ2-2; a weak D match, TRBD2 (6 bases). The CDR3 is made up of 15 amino acids. With 5 bases removed from V and 3 bases from J, the gap between germline ends came to 13 bases. Germline-derived CDR1 and CDR2 are MNHEY and SVGAGI. In DNA, the CDR3 is TGTGCCAGCAGTCCGGGGGTGGGGGACACCGGGGAGCTGTTTTTT. Translation: CASSPGVGDTGELFF.

V gene TRBV3-1 (or the pseudogene TRBV3-2) combines with J gene TRBJ2-1; 8 bases are shared with TRBD1. The V gene's germline CDR1 is LGHDT and CDR2 YNNKEL (reference sequence). This CDR3 contains 12 residues. V trimming: 4 bases; J trimming: 16 bases; junction bases outside the gene matches: 9. CDR3 nucleotide sequence: TGTGCCAGCAGCCTCCTCCGGGACAGGCATTTCTTC. Translation gives CASSLLRDRHFF.

The chain carries TRBV9 and TRBJ2-3, with 9 bases lining up with TRBD2. The CDR3 runs to 15 residues. With 6 bases clipped from V and 6 bases from J, the junction kept 11 bases outside the gene matches. From germline, CDR1 is SGDLS and CDR2 YYNGEE. CDR3 coding DNA: TGTGCCAGCACCAGAGCGGGGGGCGTTTCGGATACGCAGTATTTT. Translated: CASTRAGGVSDTQYF.

This chain uses TRBV7-2 with TRBJ2-7; 9 bases map to TRBD1. V shed 1 base and J 3 bases; nucleotides not matched to a gene: 4. From germline, CDR1 is SGHTA and CDR2 FQGNSA. The CDR3 is 15 residues long. Here the CDR3 DNA reads TGTGCCAGCAGCTTAGGGGACAGGGAGGGCTACGAGCAGTACTTC. This codes for CASSLGDREGYEQYF. Complete variable domain (other parts from reference TRBV7-2 and TRBJ2-7): GAGVSQSPSNKVTEKGKDVELRCDPISGHTALYWYRQSLGQGLEFLIYFQGNSAPDKSGLPSDRFSAERTGGSVSTLTIQRTQQEDSAVYLCASSLGDREGYEQYFGPGTRLTVT.

Worth noting for this clone: The sample carries other DNA sequences with the same CDR3. The chain couples TRBV7-8 to TRBJ1-1, with D uncertain. Trimming removed 1 base at V and 1 base at J, with 4 bases between. The CDR3 totals 13 residues. The germline CDR1 and CDR2 sequences are SGHVS and FQNEAQ. CDR3 region: CASSLDRNTEAFF. CDR3 coding DNA: TGTGCCAGCAGCTTAGACAGGAACACTGAAGCTTTCTTT.

V and J are TRBV10-2 and TRBJ1-2; possible D gene TRBD1, 6 bases. Germline V gives CDR1 WSHSY, CDR2 SAAADI. The CDR3 is 14 residues long. Trimming removed 2 bases at V and 3 bases at J, with 10 bases between. CDR3 loop: CASSELGAYYGYTF. The CDR3 bases are TGCGCCAGCAGTGAGCTGGGGGCATACTATGGCTACACCTTC.

This clone turned up a few times. The chain is built from TRBV3-1 (or the pseudogene TRBV3-2) and TRBJ1-4; D is uncertain. Germline V gives CDR1 LGHDT, CDR2 YNNKEL (reference sequence). The V and J ends lost 0 bases and 8 bases respectively, with 13 bases between them. The CDR3 contains 15 residues. DNA for the CDR3: TGTGCCAGCAGCCAAGAAGGCGGGCGGAGGGAAAAACTGTTTTTT. Amino acids: CASSQEGGRREKLFF.

The chain employs TRBV6-1 and TRBJ1-6; weak D call: TRBD1 (6 bases). The ends were cut back, 1 base at V and 8 bases at J, with 15 bases in the middle. This CDR3 has 16 residues. Germline lookup yields CDR1 MNHNS and CDR2 SASEGT. The CDR3 is CASSEVRGAGDSPLHF. The DNA of the CDR3 is TGTGCCAGCAGTGAAGTTCGGGGGGCTGGTGATTCACCCCTCCACTTT.

This clone turned up a few times. The J gene is TRBJ2-7, the V gene TRBV3-1 (or the pseudogene TRBV3-2); 10 positions agree with TRBD1. V lost 4 bases and J lost 2; bases outside the gene matches: 5. The CDR3 spans 15 residues. Germline V gives CDR1 LGHDT, CDR2 YNNKEL (reference sequence). CDR3 coding DNA: TGTGCCAGCAGCCGACCAGGACAGGGGGCCTACGAGCAGTACTTC. Its protein is CASSRPGQGAYEQYF.

The rearrangement uses TRBV5-6 and TRBJ2-7; tentatively, D is TRBD2 (5 bases). Trimming shortened V by 6 bases and J by 5 bases, and 12 bases separated the two germline ends. This CDR3 has 12 amino acids. CDR1 SGHDT and CDR2 YYEEEE come from the germline V gene. This chain's CDR3 is CASTWSGNEQYF. In DNA form, the CDR3 reads TGTGCCAGCACCTGGTCCGGGAACGAGCAGTACTTC.

This clone was seen only once. The chain joins TRBV10-3 to TRBJ1-5; D is undetermined. The V gene's germline CDR1 is ENHRY and CDR2 SYGVKD. Between the trimmed V and J ends, which lost 3 bases and 4 bases, there was a span of 4 bases. This CDR3 is built from 12 residues. The CDR3 bases are TGTGCCATCAGTGACGGGAATCAGCCCCAGCATTTT. It yields the protein CAISDGNQPQHF.

The CDR3 reads CASGLDRLAKNIQYF. In DNA, the CDR3 is TGTGCTAGTGGCCTGGACAGGTTAGCCAAAAACATTCAGTACTTC. The chain is built from TRBV12-5 and TRBJ2-4, with 7 nucleotides matching TRBD1. CDR1 and CDR2 from the germline V gene are LGHNT and FRNRAP. Trimming took 6 bases from V and 0 from J; bases not matched to a gene: 5. The CDR3 length is 15 residues.

The rearrangement uses TRBV7-2 and TRBJ2-3; 8 nucleotides line up with TRBD2. Germline CDR1 and CDR2: SGHTA and FQGNSA. V was clipped by 6 bases and J by 2 bases; unmatched bases: 10. The CDR3 is 16 residues long. CDR3 nucleotide sequence: TGTGCCAGCAGTTTCCCCAGCGGGGGACCCACAGATACGCAGTATTTT. Its protein product is CASSFPSGGPTDTQYF.

The chain joins TRBV5-4 to TRBJ1-2, with no clear D. The V end was cut by 1 base, the J end by 0 bases, with 13 bases between. Germline V gene lookup returns CDR1 SGHNT and CDR2 YYREEE (reference sequence). This CDR3 has 16 amino acids. The CDR3 nucleotides read TGTGCCAGCAGCTTGCCCTCCCAGCGTACTAACTATGGCTACACCTTC. This gives the protein CASSLPSQRTNYGYTF. The full variable domain, with the rest looked up from reference TRBV5-4 and TRBJ1-2, is ETGVTQSPTHLIKTRGQQVTLRCSSQSGHNTVSWYQQALGQGPQFIFQYYREEENGRGNFPPRFSGLQFPNYSSELNVNALELDDSALYLCASSLPSQRTNYGYTFGSGTRLTVV.

The chain combines TRBV18 with TRBJ1-2, with TRBD1 matching 9 bases. Germline CDR1 KGHSH, CDR2 LQKENI. The junction had 8 bases not matched to a gene; V was cut back by 3 bases and J by 3 bases. The CDR3 has 16 residues. As DNA, the CDR3 is TGTGCCAGCTCACCGCTGGGACAGGGCGGTGACTATGGCTACACCTTC. This codes for CASSPLGQGGDYGYTF.

This chain joins TRBV7-9 and TRBJ2-1; D is perhaps TRBD2 (6 bases). This CDR3 is built from 15 residues. The V end lost 5 bases, the J end lost 4 bases, and 15 bases lay between the germline ends. Germline V gene sequence: CDR1 SEHNR, CDR2 FQNEAQ (reference sequence). For the CDR3, the DNA is TGTGCCAGCAGCCAAAAGGATGGGGGGTACAATGAGCAGTTCTTC. Translation gives CASSQKDGGYNEQFF.

The rearrangement links TRBV19 to TRBJ2-5; TRBD2 is a possible D gene (7 bases). This CDR3 contains 12 residues. Trimming shortened V by 10 bases and J by 5 bases, and 14 bases separated the two germline ends. The germline V gene has CDR1 LNHDA and CDR2 SQIVND (reference sequence). The CDR3 spells CATRGGWETQYF. DNA of the CDR3: TGTGCCACAAGGGGGGGCTGGGAGACCCAGTACTTC.

The rearrangement joins TRBV24-1 to TRBJ1-4; 8 bases align to TRBD1. CDR3 length equals 15 residues. V was pared by 4 bases and J by 3 bases, with 3 bases of the junction left unmatched. Germline V gene lookup returns CDR1 KGHDR and CDR2 SFDVKD. The CDR3 nucleotides are TGTGCCACCAGTGACCGGACAGGGCCTAATGAAAAACTGTTTTTT. Protein sequence: CATSDRTGPNEKLFF.

This chain uses TRBV19 with TRBJ2-2, with 12 bases matching TRBD2. The germline CDR1 and CDR2 sequences are LNHDA and SQIVND (reference sequence). This CDR3 spans 18 amino acids. Unmatched junction bases numbered 10, after V lost 7 bases and J lost 1 base. CDR3 amino acids: CASKSLAGGLWNTGELFF. The CDR3 region has the DNA TGTGCCAGTAAATCCCTAGCGGGGGGGCTCTGGAACACCGGGGAGCTGTTTTTT. Drawing the rest from reference TRBV19 and TRBJ2-2, the complete variable domain is DGGITQSPKYLFRKEGQNVTLSCEQNLNHDAMYWYRQDPGQGLRLIYYSQIVNDFQKGDIAEGYSVSREKKESFPLTVTSAQKNPTAFYLCASKSLAGGLWNTGELFFGEGSRLTVL.

The V call is TRBV7-2, the J call TRBJ1-2; a weak D match, TRBD1 (6 bases). Germline CDR1 is SGHTA and CDR2 is FQGNSA. This CDR3 has 14 residues. The ends were cut back, 2 bases at V and 4 bases at J, with 11 bases in the middle. The CDR3 region is CASSLFQGSYGYTF. CDR3 coding DNA: TGTGCCAGCAGCTTATTCCAGGGGAGCTATGGCTACACCTTC. The whole variable domain, filled in from reference TRBV7-2 and TRBJ1-2, reads GAGVSQSPSNKVTEKGKDVELRCDPISGHTALYWYRQSLGQGLEFLIYFQGNSAPDKSGLPSDRFSAERTGGSVSTLTIQRTQQEDSAVYLCASSLFQGSYGYTFGSGTRLTVV.

This chain uses TRBV7-2 with TRBJ2-5; 14 bases align to TRBD2. This CDR3 spans 17 amino acids. V lost 1 base, J lost 1 base, and 2 bases stayed unmatched. Germline-derived CDR1 and CDR2 are SGHTA and FQGNSA. This CDR3 reads CASSLGLAGGAQETQYF. CDR3 nucleotides: TGTGCCAGCAGCTTAGGACTAGCGGGGGGGGCCCAAGAGACCCAGTACTTC.

This chain connects TRBV5-4 to TRBJ2-1; TRBD2 matches at 10 bases. Trimming removed 5 bases from V and 2 bases from J; junction bases left unmatched: 4. Germline CDR1 reads SGHNT; CDR2 reads YYREEE (reference sequence). This CDR3 is 15 amino acids long. The CDR3 DNA sequence: TGTGCCAGCAGTCCCGGGACTAGCGCCTACAATGAGCAGTTCTTC. Translated: CASSPGTSAYNEQFF.

The V and J genes are TRBV6-5 and TRBJ1-1, with a possible D match to TRBD1 (6 bases). Per germline, CDR1 MNHEY and CDR2 SVGAGI. This CDR3 contains 13 residues. Trimming shortened V by 7 bases and J by 6 bases, and 15 bases separated the two germline ends. CDR3 protein: CASKLQGWAEAFF. The CDR3 region has the DNA TGTGCCAGCAAATTACAGGGTTGGGCTGAAGCTTTCTTT.

This clone was seen just once. The rearrangement uses TRBV5-8 and TRBJ1-1; TRBD1 is a possible D gene (6 bases). Germline V CDR1 and CDR2: SGHTS, YDEGEE. Trimming took off 0 bases at V and 9 bases at J, with 9 bases between the two ends. CDR3 length: 12 amino acids. Written as DNA, the CDR3 is TGTGCCAGCAGCTTGGCGACAGGAAAAGCTTTCTTT. Its translation is CASSLATGKAFF.

This chain connects TRBV24-1 to TRBJ2-1, with 10 positions matching TRBD2. The CDR3 contains 14 residues. CDR1 and CDR2 (germline): KGHDR, SFDVKD. V lost 4 bases to trimming and J lost 6 bases; unmatched junction nucleotides: 2. CDR3 in DNA: TGTGCCACCAGTGACCTAGCGGGGGCCAATGAGCAGTTCTTC. Translated, it gives CATSDLAGANEQFF.

This chain uses TRBV18 with TRBJ2-1, with D tentatively TRBD1 (6 bases). The ends were cut back, 2 bases at V and 5 bases at J, with 13 bases in the middle. Per the germline V gene, CDR1 is KGHSH and CDR2 is LQKENI. There are 15 residues in the CDR3. The DNA for the CDR3 is TGTGCCAGCTCACCAAGGCAGGGGAATAACAATGAGCAGTTCTTC. Translating gives CASSPRQGNNNEQFF.